This entry lists 26 T cell receptor beta chains sequenced from one sample in a study of T cell changes during pregnancy in multiple sclerosis. Sequencing was performed with immunoSEQ multiplex PCR; in TCRdb, only in-frame clones are kept and a portion is missing. The data show 20,000 to 30,000 clones, roughly 87% seen once. The source material was CD8+ T cells from peripheral blood mononuclear cells, sampled in the second trimester of pregnancy. The origin of the receptors is a female donor with multiple sclerosis, enrolled in a pregnancy study.

This clone was detected only once. This sequence joins TRBV15 and TRBJ2-7, with TRBD1 as a possible D gene (6 bases). Trimming pared 5 bases from V and 1 base from J, leaving 6 bases between. The germline gives CDR1 LNHNV, CDR2 YYDKDF (reference sequence). This CDR3 region has 12 residues. DNA for the CDR3: TGTGCCACCAGCGGACAGTCCTACGAGCAGTACTTC. Translating gives CATSGQSYEQYF.

The rearrangement joins TRBV9 to TRBJ1-5; no definite D call. The CDR3 extends over 14 amino acids. Germline-derived CDR1 and CDR2 are SGDLS and YYNGEE. The germline V and J ends were trimmed by 0 bases and 3 bases, with 7 bases remaining between them. For the CDR3, the DNA is TGTGCCAGCAGCGTAGGGGAGGTCAATCAGCCCCAGCATTTT. The encoded protein is CASSVGEVNQPQHF.

The chain employs TRBV28 and TRBJ2-3; D gene ambiguous. The CDR3 totals 17 residues. The germline gives CDR1 MDHEN, CDR2 SYDVKM. V lost 3 bases to trimming and J lost 1 base, with 17 bases between them. The CDR3, as DNA: TGTGCCAGCAGTTTCCCCCCCGGGTTTACCGGCACAGATACGCAGTATTTT. Its protein is CASSFPPGFTGTDTQYF.

The chain joins TRBV7-2 to TRBJ1-1; possibly TRBD1 for D (5 bases). Trimming shortened V by 3 bases and J by 4 bases, and 15 bases separated the two germline ends. Germline V gives CDR1 SGHTA, CDR2 FQGNSA. The CDR3 runs to 15 residues. Here the CDR3 reads CASSLGLTPSTEAFF. CDR3 coding DNA: TGTGCCAGCAGCTTGGGACTGACCCCGTCCACTGAAGCTTTCTTT.

The rearrangement uses TRBV28 and TRBJ2-7; D unresolved. Trimming removed 10 bases at V and 2 bases at J, with 6 bases between. Germline loops: CDR1 MDHEN, CDR2 SYDVKM. This CDR3 region has 10 residues. CDR3 in amino acids: CATATYEQYF. Written as DNA, the CDR3 is TGTGCCACCGCGACCTACGAGCAGTACTTC.

The chain's CDR3 is CASRPGQRNQPQHF. The CDR3 DNA sequence: TGTGCCAGCAGACCGGGACAACGCAATCAGCCCCAGCATTTT. V and J are TRBV27 and TRBJ1-5; D is possibly TRBD1 (6 bases). CDR3 size: 14 residues. CDR1 MNHEY and CDR2 SMNVEV come from the germline V gene (reference sequence). Trimming left V 6 bases short and J 2 bases short, with 11 bases between.

The chain is built from TRBV19 and TRBJ2-1; 8 bases are shared with TRBD2. Germline assignment: CDR1 LNHDA and CDR2 SQIVND (reference sequence). V was pared by 10 bases and J by 3 bases, with 8 bases of the junction left unmatched. This CDR3 is 14 amino acids long. The CDR3 here is CATIAGWGYNEQFF. CDR3 nucleotide sequence: TGTGCCACCATAGCGGGGTGGGGCTACAATGAGCAGTTCTTC.

This chain connects TRBV7-9 to TRBJ2-5; 15 bases match TRBD2. The CDR3 runs to 18 residues. Losses at the gene ends were 5 bases for V and 0 bases for J; bases not matched to a gene: 7. Germline CDR1 is SEHNR and CDR2 is FQNEAQ (reference sequence). CDR3 DNA: TGTGCCAGCAGCCCACCGGGACTAGCGGGAGGCTACCAAGAGACCCAGTACTTC. Translation gives CASSPPGLAGGYQETQYF. Together with reference TRBV7-9 and TRBJ2-5, the CDR3 gives the full variable domain: DTGVSQNPRHKITKRGQNVTFRCDPISEHNRLYWYRQTLGQGPEFLTYFQNEAQLEKSRLLSDRFSAERPKGSFSTLEIQRTEQGDSAMYLCASSPPGLAGGYQETQYFGPGTRLLVL.

The genes are TRBV5-1 and TRBJ2-7; D is undetermined. This CDR3 has 13 amino acids. V shed 4 bases and J shed 2 bases, with 10 bases lying between them. Looked up from germline, CDR1 is SGHRS and CDR2 is YFSETQ. CDR3 loop: CASSRGFTYEQYF. In nucleotides, the CDR3 is TGCGCCAGCAGCAGAGGTTTTACCTACGAGCAGTACTTC. Filled out from reference TRBV5-1 and TRBJ2-7, the complete variable domain reads KAGVTQTPRYLIKTRGQQVTLSCSPISGHRSVSWYQQTPGQGLQFLFEYFSETQRNKGNFPGRFSGRQFSNSRSEMNVSTLELGDSALYLCASSRGFTYEQYFGPGTRLTVT.

This clone appeared a few times. The chain carries TRBV7-9 and TRBJ2-7, with 7 bases matching TRBD2. CDR1 is SEHNR and CDR2 is FQNEAQ in the germline V gene (reference sequence). The V and J ends lost 5 bases and 7 bases, in that order; junction bases with no gene match: 2. The CDR3 length is 11 residues. CDR3 amino acids: CASSPGGEQYF. The CDR3 coding sequence is TGTGCCAGCAGCCCCGGGGGGGAGCAGTACTTC.

This sequence joins TRBV28 and TRBJ2-7; 7 bases are shared with TRBD1. Germline V lookup: CDR1 MDHEN, CDR2 SYDVKM. V lost 4 bases, J lost 3 bases, and 9 bases stayed unmatched. CDR3 size: 15 residues. The CDR3 nucleotides are TGTGCCAGCAGTTACAGGGGCCCCACCGGCTACGAGCAGTACTTC. This sequence encodes CASSYRGPTGYEQYF.

This rearrangement joins TRBV18 to TRBJ1-5; possible D gene TRBD1, 5 bases. CDR1 KGHSH and CDR2 LQKENI come from the germline V gene. CDR3 length equals 15 residues. V was cut by 6 bases and J by 2 bases, with 14 bases left in between. This chain's CDR3 is CASSSGVPGNQPQHF. The CDR3 bases are TGTGCCAGCTCCTCGGGGGTACCCGGCAATCAGCCCCAGCATTTT.

The chain couples TRBV7-9 to TRBJ1-2; 7 bases align to TRBD1. The germline V gene encodes CDR1 SEHNR and CDR2 FQNEAQ (reference sequence). CDR3 size: 15 residues. V shed 6 bases, J shed 5 bases, and the junction held 12 bases outside the gene matches. CDR3 nucleotide sequence: TGTGCCAGCAGAGAAATGGGACAGTCATCTTATGGCTACACCTTC. Its translation: CASREMGQSSYGYTF.

The chain links TRBV9 to TRBJ2-5; TRBD2 matches at 10 bases. The J segment lost 3 bases and the V segment lost 4 bases, leaving 9 bases of the junction unmatched. Germline values: CDR1 SGDLS, CDR2 YYNGEE. The length of the CDR3 is 16 residues. CDR3 nucleotide sequence: TGTGCCAGCAGCCCAGAAGGACTAGCGGAGAAAGAGACCCAGTACTTC. Translating it yields CASSPEGLAEKETQYF.

The gene calls are TRBV28 and TRBJ1-3; a weak D match, TRBD1 (5 bases). CDR1 is MDHEN and CDR2 is SYDVKM in the germline V gene. Trimming removed 5 bases at V and 4 bases at J, with 9 bases between. This CDR3 has 13 residues. The CDR3 spells CASSAGNGNTIYF. As DNA, the CDR3 is TGTGCCAGCAGTGCAGGGAACGGAAACACCATATATTTT. Using reference TRBV28 and TRBJ1-3 for the parts outside the CDR3, the full variable domain is DVKVTQSSRYLVKRTGEKVFLECVQDMDHENMFWYRQDPGLGLRLIYFSYDVKMKEKGDIPEGYSVSREKKERFSLILESASTNQTSMYLCASSAGNGNTIYFGEGSWLTVV.

The chain employs TRBV5-6 and TRBJ2-5, with 8 positions matching TRBD1. Germline CDR1 is SGHDT and CDR2 is YYEEEE. Trimming at V came to 5 bases and at J to 1 base, leaving 10 bases not matched to a gene. The CDR3 extends over 16 amino acids. This CDR3 reads CASRPSAGGIQETQYF. The CDR3 region has the DNA TGTGCCAGCAGGCCGTCGGCAGGGGGCATCCAAGAGACCCAGTACTTC.

This clone occurred a few times. The chain carries TRBV19 and TRBJ1-1, with D uncertain. This CDR3 is built from 11 residues. Looked up from germline, CDR1 is LNHDA and CDR2 is SQIVND (reference sequence). V lost 7 bases and J lost 4, with 7 bases in between. CDR3 sequence (DNA): TGTGCCAGTACGGGTATCACTGAAGCTTTCTTT. Protein product: CASTGITEAFF.

V usage is TRBV27 and J usage is TRBJ2-7, with D possibly being TRBD1 (6 bases). The V gene's germline CDR1 is MNHEY and CDR2 SMNVEV (reference sequence). This CDR3 has 15 residues. V lost 6 bases to trimming and J lost 5 bases, with 20 bases between them. The CDR3 loop is CASSHAIAGAHEQYF. DNA for the CDR3: TGTGCCAGCAGCCACGCCATTGCAGGGGCCCACGAGCAGTACTTC.

This clone was found once. The V and J genes are TRBV29-1 and TRBJ2-1, with 7 bases that match TRBD1. The V gene's germline CDR1 is SQVTM and CDR2 ANQGSEA. J lost 5 bases, V lost 7 bases, and 14 bases had no gene match. The CDR3 has 15 amino acids. CDR3 in amino acids: CSASGQPNGDNEQFF. The CDR3 nucleotides read TGCAGCGCCTCGGGACAGCCGAACGGGGACAATGAGCAGTTCTTC.

V is TRBV27 and J is TRBJ1-5; a weak D match, TRBD1 (5 bases). The germline V gene encodes CDR1 MNHEY and CDR2 SMNVEV (reference sequence). Deletions cut 8 bases from V and 2 bases from J, with 13 bases between. This CDR3 has 14 residues. The CDR3 region has the DNA TGTGCCAGCCGTTCCGGGGGTGGCAATCAGCCCCAGCATTTT. Protein: CASRSGGGNQPQHF.

This clone was recorded many times. The V gene is TRBV7-8, the J gene TRBJ1-4, with a possible D match to TRBD1 (6 bases). Germline CDR1 is SGHVS and CDR2 is FQNEAQ. CDR3 length: 15 amino acids. Trimming shortened V by 5 bases and J by 4 bases, and 14 bases separated the two germline ends. The CDR3, as DNA: TGTGCCAGCAGCACCCGGCAGGGGTTTAATGAAAAACTGTTTTTT. This sequence encodes CASSTRQGFNEKLFF.

This chain connects TRBV7-9 to TRBJ2-1; the match to TRBD2 covers 10 bases. Per the germline V gene, CDR1 is SEHNR and CDR2 is FQNEAQ (reference sequence). Trimming removed 4 bases from V and 7 bases from J; junction bases left unmatched: 7. The CDR3 is 15 residues long. The CDR3 DNA reads TGTGCCAGCAGCTCCCTAGCGGGAGTCTGGAATGAGCAGTTCTTC. This translates into CASSSLAGVWNEQFF.

The chain couples TRBV30 to TRBJ2-1, with 7 bases identical to TRBD1. J gave up 3 bases and V 0 bases, and 2 bases lay outside the gene matches. The CDR3 runs to 14 residues. In germline, CDR1 is GTSNPN, CDR2 SVGIG (reference sequence). This CDR3 is CAWSVGGYYNEQFF. CDR3 nucleotides: TGTGCCTGGAGTGTAGGGGGCTACTACAATGAGCAGTTCTTC.

This chain joins TRBV9 and TRBJ2-3, with 12 bases identical to TRBD2. Germline CDR1 is SGDLS and CDR2 is YYNGEE. Trimming at V came to 0 bases and at J to 2 bases, leaving 4 bases not matched to a gene. The CDR3 consists of 17 residues. The CDR3 here is CASSVETSGSITDTQYF. CDR3 bases: TGTGCCAGCAGCGTAGAGACTAGCGGGAGCATCACAGATACGCAGTATTTT. The full variable domain, in which reference TRBV9 and TRBJ2-3 provide the parts outside the CDR3, is DSGVTQTPKHLITATGQRVTLRCSPRSGDLSVYWYQQSLDQGLQFLIQYYNGEERAKGNILERFSAQQFPDLHSELNLSSLELGDSALYFCASSVETSGSITDTQYFGPGTRLTVL.

This clone has only one observation. The chain has TRBV27 and TRBJ2-3; D is uncertain. Trimming cost V 1 base and J 2 bases, with 4 bases left between them. CDR3 length: 13 amino acids. Germline CDR1 is MNHEY and CDR2 is SMNVEV (reference sequence). The CDR3 spells CASSLWLTDTQYF. CDR3 nucleotides: TGTGCCAGCAGTTTATGGCTCACAGATACGCAGTATTTT.

The gene calls are TRBV11-2 and TRBJ1-2, with TRBD1 identical over 7 bases. V was pared by 2 bases and J by 5 bases, with 11 bases of the junction left unmatched. The germline gives CDR1 SGHAT, CDR2 FQNNGV. The length of the CDR3 is 16 residues. CDR3 bases: TGTGCCAGCAGCTTAAAGGGGGCAGGTTCGGGGTATGGCTACACCTTC. This codes for CASSLKGAGSGYGYTF.